This T cell receptor (beta chain) came from a study of identical twins. Study-wide results and limits: When twins shared out-of-frame alpha sequences, those sequences had excess low generation probability. Beta out-of-frame sequences displayed a weaker excess of sharing between twins. Within cord blood, abundant beta clonotypes carried fewer insertions, but memory repertoires showed no such trend.

Germline loops: CDR1 SGHTA, CDR2 FQGTGA. The CDR3 is 15 residues long. V was pared by 2 bases and J by 0 bases, with 5 bases between. Template switching introduced a universal primer site, and the cDNA bore unique molecular identifiers. TCRdb used MiXCR to reprocess the 5' RACE reads, holding one entry per CDR3 protein. Among 400,000 or so distinct CDR3 sequences listed, 9% were seen once. This clonotype has ten or more counts. Its antigen is unknown. This TCR was sampled from a woman in her fifties or sixties in good health. The chain joins TRBV7-3 to TRBJ1-6; the D gene is possibly TRBD1 (5 bases). The specimen was naive T cells sorted from blood. CDR3 coding DNA: TGTGCCAGCAGCTTAGACAGCTCCTATAATTCACCCCTCCACTTT. This codes for CASSLDSSYNSPLHF.